This entry concerns a single TCR beta chain. Its matching antigen is unknown. Repertoires were generated with immunoSEQ multiplex PCR, while TCRdb's copy carries only in-frame clones and drops some. This table holds roughly 30,000 clones, roughly 82% found once. Stimulus-free culture yielded autoproliferating CFSE-dim and non-proliferating CFSE-high T cells, each sequenced separately. Pooled replicate wells came from 50 million to 60 million CFSE-labeled PBMCs cultured less than 8 days without stimulus. Without exogenous stimuli, 0.4 to 0.6 uM CFSE-labeled PBMCs were cultured serum-free. The CDR3 sequence is 15 residues long. Looked up from germline, CDR1 is SGHRS and CDR2 is YFSETQ. Losses at the gene ends were 7 bases for V and 6 bases for J; bases not matched to a gene: 14. This specimen comes from a study of memory B cells and T cells in multiple sclerosis. Overall study findings and caveats: Clone-set sizes differed between compartments, so shared clonotype counts needed normalization.

Sequenced material: PBMCs from blood kept in culture. The origin of this receptor is a human donor with multiple sclerosis. V usage is TRBV5-1 and J usage is TRBJ2-3, with 7 bases fitting TRBD2. CDR3 sequence (DNA): TGCGCCAGCTCTGGCGGGAGCCCCGGGGTGGATACGCAGTATTTT. Translated: CASSGGSPGVDTQYF.